This TCR beta chain was captured by sequencing in a study of blood T cell repertoires in COVID-19. Produced via immunoSEQ multiplex PCR; TCRdb's table is partial and in-frame only. Of about 78,000 clones in the sample, around nine tenths are singletons; the top ten hold 4.9%. The germline V gene has CDR1 MNHEY and CDR2 SMNVEV (reference sequence). Germline trimming cut 6 bases from V and 3 bases from J; bases unmatched to any gene: 7. CDR3 size: 14 residues. This clone is termed medium-sized (0.01 to 0.1%). The sequence came from a woman older than 75 with active or convalescent COVID-19. Sequenced sample: peripheral blood. This chain uses TRBV27 with TRBJ2-7, with TRBD1 matching 8 bases. The CDR3 DNA follows: TGTGCCAGCAGCCAGGGGACAGGTGGCTACGAGCAGTACTTC. It encodes CASSQGTGGYEQYF.